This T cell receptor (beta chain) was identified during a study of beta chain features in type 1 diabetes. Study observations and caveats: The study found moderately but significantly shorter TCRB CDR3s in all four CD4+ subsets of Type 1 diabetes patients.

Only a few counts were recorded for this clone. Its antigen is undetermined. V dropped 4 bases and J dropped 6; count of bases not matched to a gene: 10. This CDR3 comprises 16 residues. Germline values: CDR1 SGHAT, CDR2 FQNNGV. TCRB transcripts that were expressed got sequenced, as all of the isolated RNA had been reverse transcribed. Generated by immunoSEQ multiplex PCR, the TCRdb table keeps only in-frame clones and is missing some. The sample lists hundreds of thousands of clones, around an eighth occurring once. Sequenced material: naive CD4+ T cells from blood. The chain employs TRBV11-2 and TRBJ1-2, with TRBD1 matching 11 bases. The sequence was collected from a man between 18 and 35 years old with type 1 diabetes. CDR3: CASSSEKDRGQDGYTF. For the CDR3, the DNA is TGTGCCAGCAGCTCGGAGAAGGACAGGGGGCAAGATGGCTACACCTTC.